The 32 T cell receptor beta chains given below trace back to one sample, sequenced in a study of graft-versus-host responses after intestinal transplantation. These receptors are not linked to any known antigen. The protocol was immunoSEQ multiplex PCR, while the TCRdb copy is restricted to in-frame clones and leaves out a portion. The table records tens of thousands of clones, about nine tenths of them present only once. The sequenced sample was unstimulated CD4+ T cells sorted from spleen or lymph node cells, obtained before intestinal transplant. The receptors were gathered from a human donor who received an intestinal transplant.

Concerning this clone itself: The identical CDR3 is also encoded by other nucleotide sequences in the sample. This sequence joins TRBV30 and TRBJ1-5; the D gene is possibly TRBD1 (5 bases). V lost 1 base and J 4 bases, leaving 8 bases between the germline ends. The CDR3 has 13 residues. Germline CDR1 is GTSNPN and CDR2 is SVGIG (reference sequence). Here the CDR3 DNA reads TGTGCCTGGAGTGCGGGGCCTAATCAGCCCCAGCATTTT. Protein sequence: CAWSAGPNQPQHF.

For the CDR3, the DNA is TGTGCCATCAGTGAGTCTAACGGCAGGGGGCTCGATACGCAGTATTTT. This translates into CAISESNGRGLDTQYF. The chain has TRBV10-3 and TRBJ2-3; 8 bases line up with TRBD1. The CDR3 sequence is 16 residues long. CDR1 is ENHRY, CDR2 SYGVKD, per germline. Losses at the gene ends were 0 bases for V and 6 bases for J; bases not matched to a gene: 8.

This chain uses TRBV5-1 with TRBJ2-3, with D hard to call. Germline V lookup: CDR1 SGHRS, CDR2 YFSETQ. Trimming shortened V by 2 bases and J by 2 bases, and 12 bases separated the two germline ends. The CDR3 is made up of 15 amino acids. This chain's CDR3 is CASSLKGGFTDTQYF. The CDR3 DNA reads TGCGCCAGCAGCTTAAAGGGCGGCTTCACAGATACGCAGTATTTT.

This chain joins TRBV6-1 and TRBJ1-5; TRBD1 agrees at 8 bases. V was clipped by 1 base and J by 6 bases; unmatched bases: 8. CDR1 and CDR2 (germline): MNHNS, SASEGT. The CDR3 totals 16 residues. The CDR3 here is CASSEVGNRGSQPQHF. DNA of the CDR3: TGTGCCAGCAGTGAAGTAGGGAACAGGGGGTCTCAGCCCCAGCATTTT.

V is TRBV5-4 and J is TRBJ2-7; D is possibly TRBD2 (5 bases). This CDR3 has 14 residues. The germline V gene has CDR1 SGHNT and CDR2 YYREEE (reference sequence). Trimming stripped 4 bases from V and 0 bases from J, with 11 bases between. The CDR3 bases are TGTGCCAGCAGCGACGGGATTAACTCCTACGAGCAGTACTTC. It yields the protein CASSDGINSYEQYF.

This clone appeared a single time. The chain uses TRBV9 and TRBJ2-5, with D unresolved. Germline V gene sequence: CDR1 SGDLS, CDR2 YYNGEE. The CDR3 has 14 residues. The ends were cut back, 4 bases at V and 7 bases at J, with 17 bases in the middle. The CDR3 DNA reads TGTGCCAGCAGCCCGAACACCCTTCGAGGGACCCAGTACTTC. Translating gives CASSPNTLRGTQYF.

CDR3: CASSLSGSPQHF. DNA of the CDR3: TGTGCCAGCAGTTTAAGTGGGTCGCCCCAGCATTTT. The chain recombines TRBV28 with TRBJ1-5; D gene uncertain. Germline V gene lookup returns CDR1 MDHEN and CDR2 SYDVKM. V dropped 2 bases and J dropped 9 bases, with 8 bases sitting between them. CDR3 length equals 12 residues.

The chain has TRBV6-5 and TRBJ2-7, with TRBD1 matching 7 bases. The CDR3 is 14 amino acids. Germline V gene data show CDR1 as MNHEY and CDR2 as SVGAGI. Unmatched junction bases numbered 6, after V lost 4 bases and J lost 3 bases. This chain's CDR3 is CASSLTGQYYEQYF. For the CDR3, the DNA is TGTGCCAGCAGTTTAACGGGACAGTACTACGAGCAGTACTTC.

The CDR3 reads CASSIEDGFRAEAFF. The DNA for the CDR3 is TGTGCCAGTAGTATAGAAGACGGCTTTCGGGCTGAAGCTTTCTTT. The chain links TRBV19 to TRBJ1-1; no firm D call. Germline assignment: CDR1 LNHDA and CDR2 SQIVND (reference sequence). The CDR3 is 15 amino acids. V dropped 0 bases and J dropped 6 bases, with 14 bases sitting between them.

The chain links TRBV12-5 to TRBJ1-4, with a weak D call TRBD1 (6 bases). The CDR3 has 15 residues. Germline loops: CDR1 LGHNT, CDR2 FRNRAP. The germline V and J ends were trimmed by 10 bases and 3 bases, with 18 bases remaining between them. The CDR3 spells CATGEGGVPNEKLFF. The CDR3 DNA is TGTGCTACCGGGGAGGGGGGAGTGCCTAATGAAAAACTGTTTTTT.

The chain is built from TRBV19 and TRBJ2-2; D not resolved. Germline lookup yields CDR1 LNHDA and CDR2 SQIVND (reference sequence). With 7 bases removed from V and 5 bases from J, the gap between germline ends came to 14 bases. The length of the CDR3 is 14 residues. The CDR3 reads CASNLPGATGELFF. Written as DNA, the CDR3 is TGTGCCAGTAACCTCCCGGGCGCTACCGGGGAGCTGTTTTTT.

The chain has TRBV5-5 and TRBJ2-7, with D perhaps assigned TRBD1 or TRBD2 (5 bases each). Deletions cut 6 bases from V and 9 bases from J, with 16 bases between. Germline V lookup: CDR1 SGHKS, CDR2 YYEKEE (reference sequence). This CDR3 has 12 residues. CDR3 nucleotide sequence: TGTGCCAGCACTTTATTGGAAGGGACGCAGTACTTC. It is translated as CASTLLEGTQYF.

The rearrangement links TRBV10-3 to TRBJ1-2; D might be TRBD1 (5 bases). Germline CDR1 is ENHRY and CDR2 is SYGVKD. The length of the CDR3 is 15 residues. The ends were cut back, 8 bases at V and 8 bases at J, with 24 bases in the middle. The CDR3 DNA reads TGTGCCATCCGATGGAGCAGGCCTGAACAGGACGGCTACACCTTC. Its translation is CAIRWSRPEQDGYTF.

The chain couples TRBV18 to TRBJ1-5; 8 nucleotides agree with TRBD1. The CDR3 contains 17 residues. Germline-derived CDR1 and CDR2 are KGHSH and LQKENI. V gave up 3 bases and J gave up 0 bases; unmatched junction bases: 7. The DNA of the CDR3 is TGTGCCAGCTCACCGTTAGCGGGACAGGCTAGCAATCAGCCCCAGCATTTT. Amino acids: CASSPLAGQASNQPQHF.

This clone was picked up a small number of times. This sequence joins TRBV7-9 and TRBJ2-6; D is undetermined. Germline CDR1 SEHNR, CDR2 FQNEAQ (reference sequence). With 5 bases removed from V and 0 bases from J, the gap between germline ends came to 5 bases. There are 14 residues in the CDR3. The CDR3 loop reads CASSPSSGANVLTF. CDR3 nucleotide sequence: TGTGCCAGCAGCCCCTCCTCTGGGGCCAACGTCCTGACTTTC.

This chain's CDR3 is CASSPSGTDTQYF. Here the CDR3 DNA reads TGTGCCAGCAGCCCATCCGGGACAGATACGCAGTATTTT. V usage is TRBV9 and J usage is TRBJ2-3; D unclear. Between the trimmed V and J ends, which lost 4 bases and 3 bases, there was a span of 9 bases. This CDR3 contains 13 residues. CDR1 is SGDLS, CDR2 YYNGEE, per germline.

The count of this clone is one. This sequence joins TRBV27 and TRBJ2-5; D tentatively reads TRBD1 or TRBD2 (7 bases each). The CDR3 sequence is 16 residues long. V lost 2 bases to trimming and J lost 5 bases, with 18 bases between them. Germline CDR1 is MNHEY and CDR2 is SMNVEV (reference sequence). CDR3 DNA sequence: TGTGCCAGCAGTTTAGTCCGGGCAGGGGGGGAGGAGACCCAGTACTTC. Encoded protein: CASSLVRAGGEETQYF.

The chain couples TRBV30 to TRBJ1-2; D not certain. Germline CDR1 and CDR2: GTSNPN and SVGIG (reference sequence). This CDR3 spans 15 amino acids. V was cut by 0 bases and J by 2 bases, with 13 bases left in between. CDR3 in DNA: TGTGCCTGGAGTGTACGGTTCCAGGACAACTATGGCTACACCTTC. Translation gives CAWSVRFQDNYGYTF.

This chain links TRBV5-6 with TRBJ2-5; 11 nucleotides line up with TRBD2. CDR3 length equals 17 residues. V trimming: 4 bases; J trimming: 3 bases; junction bases outside the gene matches: 11. The germline gives CDR1 SGHDT, CDR2 YYEEEE. The DNA for the CDR3 is TGTGCCAGCAGCCCGCCCCTCGGGACTAGCGGTGAAGAGACCCAGTACTTC. It is translated as CASSPPLGTSGEETQYF.

The V call is TRBV2, the J call TRBJ2-5, with no clear D. The length of the CDR3 is 13 residues. Trimming took off 4 bases at V and 0 bases at J, with 6 bases between the two ends. Looked up from germline, CDR1 is SNHLY and CDR2 is FYNNEI. The chain's CDR3 is CASSVDNQETQYF. CDR3 DNA: TGTGCCAGCAGTGTTGATAACCAAGAGACCCAGTACTTC.

This clone showed up just once. The J gene is TRBJ2-5, the V gene TRBV27; 7 bases fit TRBD1. The CDR3 sequence is 13 residues long. Germline loops: CDR1 MNHEY, CDR2 SMNVEV (reference sequence). J gave up 5 bases and V 3 bases, and 3 bases lay outside the gene matches. The CDR3 DNA is TGTGCCAGCAGTTTTGACAGGGCCGAGACCCAGTACTTC. As protein: CASSFDRAETQYF.

This chain links TRBV30 with TRBJ1-2, with a weak D call TRBD1 (5 bases). There are 13 residues in the CDR3. Germline loops: CDR1 GTSNPN, CDR2 SVGIG (reference sequence). The V end lost 2 bases, the J end lost 3 bases, and 10 bases lay between the germline ends. As DNA, the CDR3 is TGTGCCTGGAGTTGGGGCCGAGACTATGGCTACACCTTC. Amino acid sequence: CAWSWGRDYGYTF.

The V gene is TRBV15, the J gene TRBJ1-1; TRBD1 aligns across 7 bases. V trimming: 3 bases; J trimming: 5 bases; junction bases outside the gene matches: 12. This CDR3 contains 16 residues. Germline V gene sequence: CDR1 LNHNV, CDR2 YYDKDF (reference sequence). The CDR3 loop reads CATSRVIKGARTEAFF. The CDR3 nucleotides read TGTGCCACCAGCAGGGTGATCAAGGGGGCGCGGACTGAAGCTTTCTTT.

V usage is TRBV15 and J usage is TRBJ2-1; tentatively, D is TRBD1 or TRBD2 (7 bases each). Germline V gene lookup returns CDR1 LNHNV and CDR2 YYDKDF (reference sequence). Trimming pared 1 base from V and 15 bases from J, leaving 19 bases between. The CDR3 has 14 amino acids. The CDR3 bases are TGTGCCACCAGCAGAGGGGAGGGGGCGAATGGTGGGTTCTTC. Its translation is CATSRGEGANGGFF. The whole variable domain, filled in from reference TRBV15 and TRBJ2-1, reads DAMVIQNPRYQVTQFGKPVTLSCSQTLNHNVMYWYQQKSSQAPKLLFHYYDKDFNNEADTPDNFQSRRPNTSFCFLDIRSPGLGDTAMYLCATSRGEGANGGFFGPGTRLTVL.

This clone was observed once. This sequence joins TRBV7-9 and TRBJ1-1, with D possibly TRBD1 on 6 matching bases. Germline assignment: CDR1 SEHNR and CDR2 FQNEAQ (reference sequence). The CDR3 is 15 amino acids. Trimming removed 1 base at V and 1 base at J, with 10 bases between. CDR3 amino acids: CASSLDGQRNTEAFF. As DNA, the CDR3 is TGTGCCAGCAGCTTAGACGGACAGAGGAACACTGAAGCTTTCTTT.

The chain couples TRBV15 to TRBJ2-7, with D possibly being TRBD2 (7 bases). The CDR3 runs 14 residues. The germline gives CDR1 LNHNV, CDR2 YYDKDF (reference sequence). Trimming shortened V by 5 bases and J by 2 bases, and 13 bases separated the two germline ends. The CDR3 DNA sequence: TGTGCCACCAGCTGGAGCGGGGACACCTACGAGCAGTACTTC. Protein sequence: CATSWSGDTYEQYF.

The chain links TRBV4-2 to TRBJ2-1; a possible D gene is TRBD2 (6 bases). Per germline, CDR1 LGHNA and CDR2 YNFKEQ. V gave up 3 bases and J gave up 7 bases, with 16 bases separating them. The CDR3 is 15 amino acids. The CDR3 DNA reads TGTGCCAGCAGCCAGCTCCGGGACTTCTATAATGAGCAGTTCTTC. It is translated as CASSQLRDFYNEQFF.

The V call is TRBV30, the J call TRBJ2-2, with D possibly matching TRBD1 (5 bases). The length of the CDR3 is 13 residues. Trimming took 4 bases from V and 8 from J, leaving 14 bases between them. The V gene's germline CDR1 is GTSNPN and CDR2 SVGIG (reference sequence). Written as DNA, the CDR3 is TGTGCCTGGAACTCTGCCAGGGCTGGGGAGCTGTTTTTT. Its protein is CAWNSARAGELFF. Drawing the rest from reference TRBV30 and TRBJ2-2, the complete variable domain is SQTIHQWPATLVQPVGSPLSLECTVEGTSNPNLYWYRQAAGRGLQLLFYSVGIGQISSEVPQNLSASRPQDRQFILSSKKLLLSDSGFYLCAWNSARAGELFFGEGSRLTVL.

This chain links TRBV5-6 with TRBJ2-1; 11 nucleotides align to TRBD1. This CDR3 has 16 residues. The V segment lost 1 base and the J segment 6 bases; nucleotides outside the gene matches: 6. CDR1 and CDR2 from the germline V gene are SGHDT and YYEEEE. CDR3 amino acids: CASSLLGTGGPNEQFF. CDR3 in DNA: TGTGCCAGCAGCTTGCTAGGGACAGGGGGGCCCAATGAGCAGTTCTTC.

V usage is TRBV18 and J usage is TRBJ2-2; D call uncertain. Germline values: CDR1 KGHSH, CDR2 LQKENI. Trimming took 3 bases from V and 3 from J, leaving 11 bases between them. The CDR3 runs 15 residues. CDR3 amino acids: CASSPPDGYTGELFF. The CDR3 region has the DNA TGTGCCAGCTCACCTCCAGACGGTTACACCGGGGAGCTGTTTTTT.

V usage is TRBV18 and J usage is TRBJ1-1, with 10 bases aligning to TRBD1. This CDR3 is 14 amino acids long. CDR1 is KGHSH and CDR2 is LQKENI in the germline V gene. After removal of 3 bases from V and 5 bases from J, the junction contained 3 bases not matched to a gene. The CDR3 DNA sequence: TGTGCCAGCTCACCGGACAGGGGGGGGACTGAAGCTTTCTTT. Translation gives CASSPDRGGTEAFF. Using reference TRBV18 and TRBJ1-1 for the parts outside the CDR3, the full variable domain is NAGVMQNPRHLVRRRGQEARLRCSPMKGHSHVYWYRQLPEEGLKFMVYLQKENIIDESGMPKERFSAEFPKEGPSILRIQQVVRGDSAAYFCASSPDRGGTEAFFGQGTRLTVV.

V is TRBV19 and J is TRBJ2-3; TRBD1 aligns across 9 bases. The CDR3 loop spans 14 amino acids. V shed 6 bases, J shed 2 bases, and the junction held 3 bases outside the gene matches. Germline V lookup: CDR1 LNHDA, CDR2 SQIVND (reference sequence). This chain's CDR3 is CASRGQGYTDTQYF. In nucleotides, the CDR3 is TGTGCCAGTAGGGGACAGGGCTACACAGATACGCAGTATTTT.